This T cell receptor beta chain was documented in a study of blood T cell repertoires in COVID-19. Study-level background: T cells, B-cell-depleted T cells, or PBMCs provided the cDNA or gDNA that served as material.

V lost 6 bases to trimming and J lost 1 base, with 14 bases between them. The CDR3 spans 15 residues. CDR1 SNHLY and CDR2 FYNNEI come from the germline V gene. Sequencing was performed with immunoSEQ multiplex PCR; in TCRdb, only in-frame clones are kept and a portion is missing. The sample consists of under 60,000 clones, less than 90% of them appearing once. Sequencing used peripheral blood. The chain combines TRBV2 with TRBJ2-3; D possibly corresponds to TRBD2 (6 bases). This clonotype was sampled from a human donor in a cohort sampled during active COVID-19. This CDR3 is CASRPPGLRTDTQYF. The CDR3 DNA sequence: TGTGCCAGCAGGCCTCCGGGACTCCGCACAGATACGCAGTATTTT.